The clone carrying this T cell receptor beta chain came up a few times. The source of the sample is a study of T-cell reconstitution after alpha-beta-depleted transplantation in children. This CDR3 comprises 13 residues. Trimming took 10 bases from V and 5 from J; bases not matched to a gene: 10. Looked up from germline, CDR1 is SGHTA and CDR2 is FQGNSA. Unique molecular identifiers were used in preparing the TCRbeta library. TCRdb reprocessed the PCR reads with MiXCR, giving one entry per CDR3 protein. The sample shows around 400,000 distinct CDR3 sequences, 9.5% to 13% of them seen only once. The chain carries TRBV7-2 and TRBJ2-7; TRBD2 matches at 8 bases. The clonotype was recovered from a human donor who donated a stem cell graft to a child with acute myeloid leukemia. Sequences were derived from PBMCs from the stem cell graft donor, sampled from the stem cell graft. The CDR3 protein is CATRYGGAHEQYF. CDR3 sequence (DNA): TGTGCCACCCGGTACGGGGGGGCCCACGAGCAGTACTTC.